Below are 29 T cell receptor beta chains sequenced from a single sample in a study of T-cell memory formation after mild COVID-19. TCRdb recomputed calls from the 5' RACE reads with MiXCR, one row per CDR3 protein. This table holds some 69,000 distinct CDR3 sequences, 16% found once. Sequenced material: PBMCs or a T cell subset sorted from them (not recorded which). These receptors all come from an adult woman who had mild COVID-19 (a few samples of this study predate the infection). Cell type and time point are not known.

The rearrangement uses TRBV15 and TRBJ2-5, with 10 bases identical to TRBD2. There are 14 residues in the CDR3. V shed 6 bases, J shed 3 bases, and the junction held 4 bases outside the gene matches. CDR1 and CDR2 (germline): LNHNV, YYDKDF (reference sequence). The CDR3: CATRATSGEETQYF. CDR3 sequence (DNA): TGTGCCACCAGGGCTACTAGCGGGGAAGAGACCCAGTACTTC.

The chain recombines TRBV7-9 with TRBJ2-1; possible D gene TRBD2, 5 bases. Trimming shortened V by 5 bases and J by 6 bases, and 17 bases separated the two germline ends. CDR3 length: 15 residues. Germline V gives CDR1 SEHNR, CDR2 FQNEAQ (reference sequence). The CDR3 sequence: CASSDASGTFNEQFF. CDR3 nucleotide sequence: TGTGCCAGCAGCGACGCCAGCGGTACCTTCAATGAGCAGTTCTTC.

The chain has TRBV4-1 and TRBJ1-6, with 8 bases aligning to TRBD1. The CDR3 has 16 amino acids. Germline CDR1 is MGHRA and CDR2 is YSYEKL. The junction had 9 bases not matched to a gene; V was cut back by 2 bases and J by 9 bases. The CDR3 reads CASSQSSTGDGSPLHF. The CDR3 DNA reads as TGCGCCAGCAGCCAAAGCTCGACAGGGGACGGTTCACCCCTCCACTTT.

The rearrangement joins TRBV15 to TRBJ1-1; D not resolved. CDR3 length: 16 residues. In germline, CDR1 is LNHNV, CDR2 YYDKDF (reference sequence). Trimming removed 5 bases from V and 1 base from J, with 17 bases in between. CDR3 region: CATSFPMGPQNTEAFF. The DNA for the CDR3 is TGTGCCACCAGCTTCCCAATGGGCCCACAGAACACTGAAGCTTTCTTT.

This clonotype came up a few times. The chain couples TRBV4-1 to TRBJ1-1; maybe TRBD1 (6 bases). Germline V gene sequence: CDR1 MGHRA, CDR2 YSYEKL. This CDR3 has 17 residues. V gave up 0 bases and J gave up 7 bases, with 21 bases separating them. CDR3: CASSQDWGAWGTGEAFF. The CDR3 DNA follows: TGCGCCAGCAGCCAAGATTGGGGGGCTTGGGGAACGGGTGAAGCTTTCTTT.

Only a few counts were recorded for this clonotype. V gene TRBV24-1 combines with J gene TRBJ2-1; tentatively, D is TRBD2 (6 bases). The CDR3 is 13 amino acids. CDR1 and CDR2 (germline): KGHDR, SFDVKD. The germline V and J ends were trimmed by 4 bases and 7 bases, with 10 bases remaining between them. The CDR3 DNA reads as TGTGCCACCAGTGAAAGGGCGGGGAATGAGCAGTTCTTC. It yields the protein CATSERAGNEQFF.

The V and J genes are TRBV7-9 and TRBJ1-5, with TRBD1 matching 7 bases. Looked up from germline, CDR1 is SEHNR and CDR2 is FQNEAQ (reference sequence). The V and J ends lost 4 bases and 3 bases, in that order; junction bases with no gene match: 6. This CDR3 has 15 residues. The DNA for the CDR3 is TGTGCCAGCAGCTCTGACAGGGAGGCCAATCAGCCCCAGCATTTT. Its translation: CASSSDREANQPQHF. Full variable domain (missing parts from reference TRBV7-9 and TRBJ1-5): DTGVSQNPRHKITKRGQNVTFRCDPISEHNRLYWYRQTLGQGPEFLTYFQNEAQLEKSRLLSDRFSAERPKGSFSTLEIQRTEQGDSAMYLCASSSDREANQPQHFGDGTRLSIL.

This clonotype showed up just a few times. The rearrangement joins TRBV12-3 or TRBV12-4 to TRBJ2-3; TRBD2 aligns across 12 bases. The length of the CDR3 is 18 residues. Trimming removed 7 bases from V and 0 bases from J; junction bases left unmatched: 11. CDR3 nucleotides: TGTGCCAGCAACCTACTAGCGGGGGGCATGGATAGCACAGATACGCAGTATTTT. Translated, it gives CASNLLAGGMDSTDTQYF.

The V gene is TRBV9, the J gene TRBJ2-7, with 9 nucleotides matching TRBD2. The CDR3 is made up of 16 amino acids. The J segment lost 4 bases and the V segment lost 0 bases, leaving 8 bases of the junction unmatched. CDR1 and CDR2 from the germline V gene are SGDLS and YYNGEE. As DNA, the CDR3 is TGTGCCAGCAGCGTAGGCGGGACTAGCAATTTTTACGAGCAGTACTTC. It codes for CASSVGGTSNFYEQYF. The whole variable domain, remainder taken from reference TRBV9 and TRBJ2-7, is DSGVTQTPKHLITATGQRVTLRCSPRSGDLSVYWYQQSLDQGLQFLIQYYNGEERAKGNILERFSAQQFPDLHSELNLSSLELGDSALYFCASSVGGTSNFYEQYFGPGTRLTVT.

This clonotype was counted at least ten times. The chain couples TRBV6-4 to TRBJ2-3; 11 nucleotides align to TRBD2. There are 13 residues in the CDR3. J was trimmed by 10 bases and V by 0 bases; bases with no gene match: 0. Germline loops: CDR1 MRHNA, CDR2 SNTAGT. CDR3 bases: TGTGCCAGCAGTGACTCGACTAGCGGGGCGCAGTATTTT. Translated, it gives CASSDSTSGAQYF.

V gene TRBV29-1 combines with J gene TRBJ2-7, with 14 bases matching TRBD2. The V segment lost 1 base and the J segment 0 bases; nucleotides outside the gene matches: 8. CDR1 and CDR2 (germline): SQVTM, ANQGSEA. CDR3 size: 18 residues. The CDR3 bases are TGCAGCGTTGAAGGAGTGACTAGCGGGAGGGGTAGCTCCTACGAGCAGTACTTC. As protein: CSVEGVTSGRGSSYEQYF.

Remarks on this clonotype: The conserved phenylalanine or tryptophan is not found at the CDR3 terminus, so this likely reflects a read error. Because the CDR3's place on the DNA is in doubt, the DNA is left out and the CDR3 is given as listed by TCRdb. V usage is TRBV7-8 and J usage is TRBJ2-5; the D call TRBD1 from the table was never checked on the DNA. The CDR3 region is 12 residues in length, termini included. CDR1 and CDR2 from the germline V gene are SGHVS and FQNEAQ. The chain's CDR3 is CASSLAYAGAVL.

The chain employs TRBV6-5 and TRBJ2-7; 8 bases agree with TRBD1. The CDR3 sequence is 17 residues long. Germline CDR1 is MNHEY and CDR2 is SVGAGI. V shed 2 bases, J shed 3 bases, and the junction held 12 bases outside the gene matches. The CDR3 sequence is CASSYASGGLKGYEQYF. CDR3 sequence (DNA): TGTGCCAGCAGTTACGCCTCAGGGGGCCTTAAGGGCTACGAGCAGTACTTC.

The CDR3 spells CASSPSGGETQYF. CDR3 bases: TGTGCCAGCAGCCCCAGCGGTGGAGAGACCCAGTACTTC. This chain connects TRBV7-9 to TRBJ2-5; D is perhaps TRBD2 (5 bases). V was shortened by 5 bases and J by 4 bases, with 11 bases between the two germline ends. Germline V gene lookup returns CDR1 SEHNR and CDR2 FQNEAQ (reference sequence). The CDR3 contains 13 residues.

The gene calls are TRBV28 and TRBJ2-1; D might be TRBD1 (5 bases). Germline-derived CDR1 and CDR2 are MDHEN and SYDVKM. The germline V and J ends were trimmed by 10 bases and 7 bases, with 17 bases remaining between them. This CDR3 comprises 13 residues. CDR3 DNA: TGTGCCACCCGGCCCAGGGTCAGGAATGAGCAGTTCTTC. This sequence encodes CATRPRVRNEQFF.

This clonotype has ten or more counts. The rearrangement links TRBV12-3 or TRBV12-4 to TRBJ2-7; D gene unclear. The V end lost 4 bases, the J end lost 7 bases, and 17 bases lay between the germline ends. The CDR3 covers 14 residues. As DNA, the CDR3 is TGTGCCAGCAGTTCCAGCCCCCGATCTTGGGAGCAGTACTTC. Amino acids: CASSSSPRSWEQYF.

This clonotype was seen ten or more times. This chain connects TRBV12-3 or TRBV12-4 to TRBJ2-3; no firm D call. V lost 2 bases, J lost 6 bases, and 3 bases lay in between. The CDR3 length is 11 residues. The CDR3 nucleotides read TGTGCCAGCAGTTTATCCGATACGCAGTATTTT. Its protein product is CASSLSDTQYF.

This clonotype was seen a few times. The CDR3 DNA reads as TGCGCCAGCAGTCTTAAGGGTCAAGAGACCCAGTACTTC. It specifies CASSLKGQETQYF. V is TRBV23-1 and J is TRBJ2-5; no definite D call. TRBV23-1 is labeled an ORF, and its function is uncertain. The ends were cut back, 4 bases at V and 2 bases at J, with 8 bases in the middle. The CDR3 covers 13 residues.

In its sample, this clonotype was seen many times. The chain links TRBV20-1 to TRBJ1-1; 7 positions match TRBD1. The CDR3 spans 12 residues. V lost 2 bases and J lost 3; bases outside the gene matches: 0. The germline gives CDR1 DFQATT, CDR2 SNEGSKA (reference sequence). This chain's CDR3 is CSARQGDTEAFF. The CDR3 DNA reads TGCAGTGCTAGACAGGGGGACACTGAAGCTTTCTTT.

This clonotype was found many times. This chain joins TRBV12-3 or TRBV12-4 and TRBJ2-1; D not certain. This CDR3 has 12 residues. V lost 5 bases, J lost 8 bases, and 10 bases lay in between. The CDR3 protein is CASSPSGYEQFF. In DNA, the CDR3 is TGTGCCAGCAGTCCGTCGGGCTATGAGCAGTTCTTC.

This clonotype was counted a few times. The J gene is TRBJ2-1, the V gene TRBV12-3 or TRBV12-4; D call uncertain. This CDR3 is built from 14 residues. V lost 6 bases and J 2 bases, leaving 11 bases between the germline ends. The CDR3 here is CASSSLTAYNEQFF. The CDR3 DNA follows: TGTGCCAGCAGCTCATTGACGGCCTACAATGAGCAGTTCTTC.

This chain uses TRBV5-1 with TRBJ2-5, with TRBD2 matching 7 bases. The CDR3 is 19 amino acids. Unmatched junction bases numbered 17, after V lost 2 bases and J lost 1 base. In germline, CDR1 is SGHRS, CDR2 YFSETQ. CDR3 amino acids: CASSFTPARGGNLQETQYF. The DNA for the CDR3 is TGCGCCAGCAGCTTCACGCCTGCCCGCGGGGGAAATCTCCAAGAGACCCAGTACTTC.

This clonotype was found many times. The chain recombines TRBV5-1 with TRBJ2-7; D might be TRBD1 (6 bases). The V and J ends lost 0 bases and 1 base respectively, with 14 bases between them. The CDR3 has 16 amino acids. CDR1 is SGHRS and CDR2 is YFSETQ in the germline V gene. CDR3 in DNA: TGCGCCAGCAGCTTGGACCCCGGGACATCTTCCTACGAGCAGTACTTC. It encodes CASSLDPGTSSYEQYF. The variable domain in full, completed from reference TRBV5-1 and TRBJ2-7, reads KAGVTQTPRYLIKTRGQQVTLSCSPISGHRSVSWYQQTPGQGLQFLFEYFSETQRNKGNFPGRFSGRQFSNSRSEMNVSTLELGDSALYLCASSLDPGTSSYEQYFGPGTRLTVT.

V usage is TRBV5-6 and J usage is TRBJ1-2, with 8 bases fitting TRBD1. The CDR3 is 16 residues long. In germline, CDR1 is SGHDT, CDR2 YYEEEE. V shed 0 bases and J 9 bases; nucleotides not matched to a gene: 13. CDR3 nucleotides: TGTGCCAGCAGCTTGGTCCTCGGACAGGGCTTGGGGAGCTACACCTTC. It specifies CASSLVLGQGLGSYTF.

The CDR3 bases are TGCAGCGTTGTGGATCCCACCTTGGGACAGGGAAAGTATGGCTACACCTTC. Translating it yields CSVVDPTLGQGKYGYTF. The genes are TRBV29-1 and TRBJ1-2; 9 positions agree with TRBD1. Germline V lookup: CDR1 SQVTM, CDR2 ANQGSEA. The CDR3 runs to 17 residues. Unmatched junction bases numbered 17, after V lost 4 bases and J lost 5 bases. The variable domain in full, with the rest retrieved from reference TRBV29-1 and TRBJ1-2, is SAVISQKPSRDICQRGTSLTIQCQVDSQVTMMFWYRQQPGQSLTLIATANQGSEATYESGFVIDKFPISRPNLTFSTLTVSNMSPEDSSIYLCSVVDPTLGQGKYGYTFGSGTRLTVV.

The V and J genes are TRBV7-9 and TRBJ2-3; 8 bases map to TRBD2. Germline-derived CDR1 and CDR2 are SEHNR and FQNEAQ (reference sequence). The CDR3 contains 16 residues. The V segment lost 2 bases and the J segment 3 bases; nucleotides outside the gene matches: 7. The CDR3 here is CASSLMAGGVTDTQYF. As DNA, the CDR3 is TGTGCCAGCAGCTTAATGGCGGGAGGTGTGACAGATACGCAGTATTTT.

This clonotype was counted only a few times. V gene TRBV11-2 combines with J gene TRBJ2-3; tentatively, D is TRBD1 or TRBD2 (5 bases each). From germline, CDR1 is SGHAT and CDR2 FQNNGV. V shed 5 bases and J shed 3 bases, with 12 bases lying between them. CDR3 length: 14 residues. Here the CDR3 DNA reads TGTGCCAGCAGCCTCGGGACGTCAACAGATACGCAGTATTTT. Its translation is CASSLGTSTDTQYF.

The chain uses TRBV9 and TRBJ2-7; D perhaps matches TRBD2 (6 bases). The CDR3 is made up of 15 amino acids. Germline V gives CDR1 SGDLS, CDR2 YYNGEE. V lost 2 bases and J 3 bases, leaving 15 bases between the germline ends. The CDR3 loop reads CASSVGGDSGYEQYF. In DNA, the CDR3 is TGTGCCAGCAGCGTCGGGGGTGACAGCGGCTACGAGCAGTACTTC.

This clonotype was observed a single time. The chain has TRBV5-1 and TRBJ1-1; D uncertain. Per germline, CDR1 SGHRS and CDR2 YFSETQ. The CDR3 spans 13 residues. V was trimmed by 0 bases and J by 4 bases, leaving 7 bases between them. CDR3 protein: CASSLADGTEAFF. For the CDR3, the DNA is TGCGCCAGCAGCTTGGCGGACGGCACTGAAGCTTTCTTT. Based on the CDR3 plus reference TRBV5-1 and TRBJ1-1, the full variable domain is KAGVTQTPRYLIKTRGQQVTLSCSPISGHRSVSWYQQTPGQGLQFLFEYFSETQRNKGNFPGRFSGRQFSNSRSEMNVSTLELGDSALYLCASSLADGTEAFFGQGTRLTVV.